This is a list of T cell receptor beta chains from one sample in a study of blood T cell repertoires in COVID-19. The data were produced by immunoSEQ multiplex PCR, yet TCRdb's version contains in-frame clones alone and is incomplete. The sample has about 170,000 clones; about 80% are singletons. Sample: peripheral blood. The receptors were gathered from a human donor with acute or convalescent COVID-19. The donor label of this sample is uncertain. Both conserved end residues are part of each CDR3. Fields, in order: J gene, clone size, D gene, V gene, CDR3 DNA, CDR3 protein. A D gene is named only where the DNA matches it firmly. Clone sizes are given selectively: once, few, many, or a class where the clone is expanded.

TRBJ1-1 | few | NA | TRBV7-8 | TGTGCCAGCAGCTTAGATCGCGTGGTGAACACTGAAGCTTTCTTT | CASSLDRVVNTEAFF
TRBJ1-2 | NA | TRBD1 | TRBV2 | TGTGCCAGCAGTGACGGACAGGGGGCTCCAGTTAACTATGGCTACACCTTC | CASSDGQGAPVNYGYTF
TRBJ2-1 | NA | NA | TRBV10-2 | TGCGCCAGCAAGGAGGGATTGGGGGGTGAGCAGTTCTTC | CASKEGLGGEQFF
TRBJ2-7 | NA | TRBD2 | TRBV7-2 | TGTGCCAGCAGCCGCCAGCTAGCGGGGGGGGAGCAGTACTTC | CASSRQLAGGEQYF
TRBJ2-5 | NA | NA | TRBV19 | TGTGCCAGTAGTATGTCTCGTGGGAGAGAGACCCAGTACTTC | CASSMSRGRETQYF
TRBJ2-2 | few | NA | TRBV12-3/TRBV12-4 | TGTGCCAGCACAGCCTCCCGAGGAGGGGAGCTGTTTTTT | CASTASRGGELFF
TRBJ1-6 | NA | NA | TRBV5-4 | TGTGCCAGCAGCCTAAATTCACCCCTCCACTTT | CASSLNSPLHF
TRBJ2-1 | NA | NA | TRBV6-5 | TGTGCCAGCAGGAGTGTTCTCTCGGGTGAGCAGTTCTTC | CASRSVLSGEQFF
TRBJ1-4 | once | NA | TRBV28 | TGTGCCAGCAGTGGAGGACTGAGTGAAAAACTGTTTTTT | CASSGGLSEKLFF
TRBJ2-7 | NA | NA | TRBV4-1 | TGCGCCAGCAGCCAAGACGAGACTAGTTTCTACGAGCAGTACTTC | CASSQDETSFYEQYF
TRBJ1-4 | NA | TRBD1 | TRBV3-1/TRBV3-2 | TGTGCCAGCAGCGAGGGACAGCGATCAACTAATGAAAAACTGTTTTTT | CASSEGQRSTNEKLFF
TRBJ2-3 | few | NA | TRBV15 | TGTGCCACCAGCAGAGATCCTACAGATACGCAGTATTTT | CATSRDPTDTQYF
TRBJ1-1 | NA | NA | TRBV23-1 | TGCGCCAGCAGTCAAATCCCGCGTAGTAGGAAAAGGGGCAACACTGAAGCTTTCTTT | CASSQIPRSRKRGNTEAFF
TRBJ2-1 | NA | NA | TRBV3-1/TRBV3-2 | TGTGCCAGCAGCCAAGGGGGACTTCGGGATGAGCAGTTCTTC | CASSQGGLRDEQFF
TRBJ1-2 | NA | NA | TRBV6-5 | TGTGCCAGCACCGGACAAAACTATGGCTACACCTTC | CASTGQNYGYTF
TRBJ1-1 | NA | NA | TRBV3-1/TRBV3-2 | TGTGCCAGCAGCCAGGGAGCCACTGAAGCTTTCTTT | CASSQGATEAFF
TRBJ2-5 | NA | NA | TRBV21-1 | TGTGCCAGCAGCAAAGCGGAAGTCCCCATGGGGGACGCCGGGGGGACCCAGTACTTC | CASSKAEVPMGDAGGTQYF
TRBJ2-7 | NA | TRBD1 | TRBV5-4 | TGTGCCAGCAGCACTACAGGGGCCCGTTACGAGCAGTACTTC | CASSTTGARYEQYF
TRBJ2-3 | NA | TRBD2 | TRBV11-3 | TGTGCCAGCAGCTTAAGAGCGGGGGGCCTCACAGATACGCAGTATTTT | CASSLRAGGLTDTQYF
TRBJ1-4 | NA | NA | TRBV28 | TGTGCCAGCAGTTTAACAGTCCTGTCCGGACAGCCCGAAAAACTGTTTTTT | CASSLTVLSGQPEKLFF
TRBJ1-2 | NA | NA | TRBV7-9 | TGTGCCAGCAGCATGGACAGCTATGGCTACACCTTC | CASSMDSYGYTF
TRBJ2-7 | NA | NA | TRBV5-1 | TGCGCCAGCAGCTTGGTCCTGGGGGGAACCTACGAGCAGTACTTC | CASSLVLGGTYEQYF
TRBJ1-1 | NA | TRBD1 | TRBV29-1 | TGCAGCGTTGAAAGAGGGACAGGTGAAGCTTTCTTT | CSVERGTGEAFF
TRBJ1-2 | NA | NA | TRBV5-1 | TGCGCCAGCAGGTTGACACAGGCGGATGGCTACACCTTC | CASRLTQADGYTF
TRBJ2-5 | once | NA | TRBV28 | TGTGCCAGCAGTTCTAAGGGGTGGGGGACCCAGTACTTC | CASSSKGWGTQYF
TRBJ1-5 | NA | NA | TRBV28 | TGTGCCAGCAGTTTCTCTCTTGGAGAGGCTAGCAATCAGCCCCAGCATTTT | CASSFSLGEASNQPQHF
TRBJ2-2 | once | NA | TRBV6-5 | TGTGCCAGCATACGGCTAGACACCGGGGAGCTGTTTTTT | CASIRLDTGELFF
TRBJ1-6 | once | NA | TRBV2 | TGTGCCAGCAGTGAATTGAGACAGGTTAATTCACCCCTCCACTTT | CASSELRQVNSPLHF
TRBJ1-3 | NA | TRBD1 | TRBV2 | TGTGCCAGCAGCGCCCGGGACAGTAATCCTGGAAACACCATATATTTT | CASSARDSNPGNTIYF
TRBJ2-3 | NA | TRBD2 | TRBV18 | TGTGCCAGCTCACCTAATTCCCTTACTAGCGGGGGCACGGATACGCAGTATTTT | CASSPNSLTSGGTDTQYF
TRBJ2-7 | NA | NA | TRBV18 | TGTGCCAGCTCACCACGGTCAGTCTACGAGCAGTACTTC | CASSPRSVYEQYF